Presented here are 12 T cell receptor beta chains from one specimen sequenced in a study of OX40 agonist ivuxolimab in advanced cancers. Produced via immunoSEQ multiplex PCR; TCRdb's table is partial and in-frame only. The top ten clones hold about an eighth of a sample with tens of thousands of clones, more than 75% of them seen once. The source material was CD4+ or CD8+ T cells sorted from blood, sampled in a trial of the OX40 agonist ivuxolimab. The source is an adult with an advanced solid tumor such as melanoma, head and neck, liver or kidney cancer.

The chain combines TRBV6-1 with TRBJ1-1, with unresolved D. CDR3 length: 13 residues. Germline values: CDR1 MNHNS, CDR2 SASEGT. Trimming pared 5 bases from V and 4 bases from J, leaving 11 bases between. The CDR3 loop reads CASSNLRVTEAFF. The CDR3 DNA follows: TGTGCCAGCAGTAATCTACGGGTCACTGAAGCTTTCTTT.

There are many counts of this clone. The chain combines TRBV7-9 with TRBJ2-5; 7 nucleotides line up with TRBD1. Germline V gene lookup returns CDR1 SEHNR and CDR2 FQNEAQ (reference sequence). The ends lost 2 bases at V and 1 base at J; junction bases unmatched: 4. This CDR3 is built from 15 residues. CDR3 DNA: TGTGCCAGCAGCTTAACCGACAGGGTCCAAGAGACCCAGTACTTC. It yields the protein CASSLTDRVQETQYF.

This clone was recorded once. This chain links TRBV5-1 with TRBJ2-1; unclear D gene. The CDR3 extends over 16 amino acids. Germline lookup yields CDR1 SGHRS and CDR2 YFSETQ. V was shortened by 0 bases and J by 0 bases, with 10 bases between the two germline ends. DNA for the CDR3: TGCGCCAGCAGCTTGGGACCAGGTGGCTCCTACAATGAGCAGTTCTTC. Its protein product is CASSLGPGGSYNEQFF.

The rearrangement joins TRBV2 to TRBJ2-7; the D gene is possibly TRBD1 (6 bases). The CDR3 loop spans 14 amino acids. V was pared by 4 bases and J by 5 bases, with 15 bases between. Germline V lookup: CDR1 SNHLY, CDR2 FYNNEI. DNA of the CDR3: TGTGCCAGCAGTGTACAGGGCGGGTTCAACGAGCAGTACTTC. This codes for CASSVQGGFNEQYF.

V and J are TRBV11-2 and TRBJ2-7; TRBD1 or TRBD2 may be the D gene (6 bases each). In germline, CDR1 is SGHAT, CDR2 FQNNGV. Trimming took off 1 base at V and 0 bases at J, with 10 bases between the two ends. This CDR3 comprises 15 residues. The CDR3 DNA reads TGTGCCAGCAGCTTAGCCCCGGGGGCCTCCTACGAGCAGTACTTC. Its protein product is CASSLAPGASYEQYF.

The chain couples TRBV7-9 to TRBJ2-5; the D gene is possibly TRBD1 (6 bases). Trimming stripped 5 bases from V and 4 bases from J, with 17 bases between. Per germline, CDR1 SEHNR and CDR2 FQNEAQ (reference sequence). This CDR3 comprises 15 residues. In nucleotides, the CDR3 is TGTGCCAGCAGCCGCCCAGGGGCGGTAGGAGAGACCCAGTACTTC. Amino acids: CASSRPGAVGETQYF.

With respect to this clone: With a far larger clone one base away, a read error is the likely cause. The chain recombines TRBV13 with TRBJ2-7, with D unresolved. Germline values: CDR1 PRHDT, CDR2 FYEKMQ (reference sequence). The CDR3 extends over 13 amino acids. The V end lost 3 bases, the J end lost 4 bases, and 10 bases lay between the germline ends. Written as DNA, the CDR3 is TGTGCCAGCAGCTTGGGATGGGGTTACGAGCAGTACTTC. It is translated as CASSLGWGYEQYF. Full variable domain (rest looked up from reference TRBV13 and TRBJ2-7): AAGVIQSPRHLIKEKRETATLKCYPIPRHDTVYWYQQGPGQDPQFLISFYEKMQSDKGSIPDRFSAQQFSDYHSELNMSSLELGDSALYFCASSLGWGYEQYFGPGTRLTVT.

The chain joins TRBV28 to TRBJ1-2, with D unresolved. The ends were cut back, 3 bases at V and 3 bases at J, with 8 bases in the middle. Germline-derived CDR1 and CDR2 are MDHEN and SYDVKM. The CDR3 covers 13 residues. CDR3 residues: CASSFGQDYGYTF. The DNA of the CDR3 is TGTGCCAGCAGTTTTGGCCAGGACTATGGCTACACCTTC.

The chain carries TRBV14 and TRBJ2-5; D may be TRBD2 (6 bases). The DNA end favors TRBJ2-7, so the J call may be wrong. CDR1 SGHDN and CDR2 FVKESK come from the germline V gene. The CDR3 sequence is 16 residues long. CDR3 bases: TGTGCCAGCAGCCATGGAGGGCCAGGTAGCTCCTACGAGCAGTACTTC. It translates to CASSHGGPGSSYEQYF.

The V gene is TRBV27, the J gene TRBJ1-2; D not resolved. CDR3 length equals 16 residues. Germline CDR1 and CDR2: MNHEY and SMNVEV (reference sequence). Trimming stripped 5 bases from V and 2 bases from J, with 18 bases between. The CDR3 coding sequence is TGTGCCAGCAGTCCACTTCGGGTAGAGGGCAACTATGGCTACACCTTC. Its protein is CASSPLRVEGNYGYTF.

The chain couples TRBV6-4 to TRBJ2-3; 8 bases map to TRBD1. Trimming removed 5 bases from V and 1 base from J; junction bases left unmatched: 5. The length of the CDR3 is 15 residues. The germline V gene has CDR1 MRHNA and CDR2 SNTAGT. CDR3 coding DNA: TGTGCCAGCAGTTTTCAGGGGGCCGGCACAGATACGCAGTATTTT. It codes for CASSFQGAGTDTQYF.

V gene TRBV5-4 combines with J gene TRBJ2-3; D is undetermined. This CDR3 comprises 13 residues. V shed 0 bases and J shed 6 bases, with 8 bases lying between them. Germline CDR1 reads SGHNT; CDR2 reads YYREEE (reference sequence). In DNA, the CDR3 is TGTGCCAGCAGCTTGGGCGAGGCGGATACGCAGTATTTT. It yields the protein CASSLGEADTQYF. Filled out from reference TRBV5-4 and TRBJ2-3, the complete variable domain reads ETGVTQSPTHLIKTRGQQVTLRCSSQSGHNTVSWYQQALGQGPQFIFQYYREEENGRGNFPPRFSGLQFPNYSSELNVNALELDDSALYLCASSLGEADTQYFGPGTRLTVL.